This T cell receptor (beta chain) derives from a study of blood T cell repertoires in COVID-19 (dated by TCRdb to about 2020). For context, the study as a whole: Samples covering the acute and convalescent phases of COVID-19 were provided by collaborators in the United States, Italy and Spain. The prospective study material was composed of cDNA or gDNA derived from T cells, B-cell-depleted T cells, or PBMCs. The dataset comprised deeply sampled blood TCRbeta repertoires from subjects exposed to, actively infected with, or recovered from COVID-19. A freely available public database, intended as a resource for researchers studying the immune response to SARS-CoV-2, is where the repertoires were released. Samples were obtained from the ongoing ImmuneRACE study (first 160 participants) and from 1,254 subjects provided by 6 global collaborators. The sample metadata nearly always contained a de-identified subject ID, COVID-19 status, age in years and sex. HLA class I and class II types, where available, came from metadata supplied by the sample provider rather than from assay-based typing.

Notes on this clone: No cognate antigen has been identified for it. No base-level quality is on record; no much larger clone is a single base apart.

The immunoSEQ Assay, a bias-controlled multiplex PCR, was used to amplify TCRbeta CDR3 regions from genomic DNA. The original methods were these. The number of nucleated cells in each sample was estimated by amplification of reference gene primers within the assay. Sequence reads were collapsed and filtered to measure the absolute abundance of every unique TCRbeta CDR3 rearrangement. For each sample, productive Simpson clonality was calculated as the square root of Simpson's diversity index over productive rearrangements. The table was pulled from immuneACCESS by TCRdb, which kept in-frame rearrangements only. Such tables lose some clones; where checked, under half of the loss comes from unresolved V genes, and the rest has no known cause. The V and J calls and clone size were taken over from that table, and D and trimming were inferred from the DNA. This sample holds under 150,000 clones; 82% were observed only once. Of the sample, about 8% falls within the top ten clones.

The collaborating institutions used their own protocols to collect whole blood in K2EDTA tubes. For TCRbeta analysis, collaborators shipped samples as frozen whole blood, isolated PBMCs, or DNA extracted from either of those sample types. Trimming takes 10 bases off V and 5 bases off J; junction bases not matched to a gene: 8. CDR1 and CDR2, looked up from the germline V gene (reference sequence), are LNHDA and SQIVND. The CDR3, cysteine through phenylalanine, is 14 amino acids long. The only DNA kept is the CDR3, 42 bases in frame from the first base. Broad study findings and their caveats: The quantity of clinical and demographic metadata differed by source and by participant and was supplied without curation.

The chain is made from TRBV19 and TRBJ2-5; 12 central nucleotides agree with TRBD2. The sequence was obtained from a man aged 65 to 79 with active or convalescent COVID-19. Sequencing input: peripheral blood. The CDR3 reads CATKTSGSAETQYF. DNA sequence: TGTGCCACCAAGACTAGCGGGAGTGCGGAGACCCAGTACTTC.